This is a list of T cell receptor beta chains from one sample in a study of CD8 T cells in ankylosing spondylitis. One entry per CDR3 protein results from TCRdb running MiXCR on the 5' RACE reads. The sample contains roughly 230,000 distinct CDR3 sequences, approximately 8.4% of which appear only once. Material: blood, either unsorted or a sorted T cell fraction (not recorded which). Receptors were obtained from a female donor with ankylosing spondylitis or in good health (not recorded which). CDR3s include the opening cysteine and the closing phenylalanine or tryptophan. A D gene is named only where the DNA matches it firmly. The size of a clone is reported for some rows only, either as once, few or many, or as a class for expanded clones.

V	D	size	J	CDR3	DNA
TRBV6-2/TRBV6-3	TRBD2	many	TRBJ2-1	CASNLDSGRAHEQFF	TGTGCCAGCAACTTGGACAGCGGGAGGGCCCATGAGCAGTTCTTC
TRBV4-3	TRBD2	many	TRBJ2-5	CASSQDGLAGSLLRETQYF	TGCGCCAGCAGCCAAGACGGGCTAGCGGGATCTCTTCTGAGAGAGACCCAGTACTTC
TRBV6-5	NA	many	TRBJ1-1	CASGVSDTEAFF	TGTGCCAGCGGGGTGAGTGACACTGAAGCTTTCTTT
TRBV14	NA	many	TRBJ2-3	CASSPINLLADTQYF	TGTGCCAGCAGCCCGATCAACCTATTGGCAGATACGCAGTATTTT
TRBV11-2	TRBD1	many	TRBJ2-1	CASSLDRGPTDEQFF	TGTGCCAGCAGCCTTGACAGGGGGCCGACGGATGAGCAGTTCTTC
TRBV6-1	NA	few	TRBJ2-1	CASSGDRNQNEQFF	TGTGCCAGCAGTGGCGACAGGAATCAAAATGAGCAGTTCTTC
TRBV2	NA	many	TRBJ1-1	CASSAEEWTEAFF	TGTGCCAGCAGTGCAGAGGAGTGGACTGAAGCTTTCTTT
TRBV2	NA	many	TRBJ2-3	CASSGTGSDTQYF	TGTGCCAGCAGTGGAACGGGGTCAGATACGCAGTATTTT
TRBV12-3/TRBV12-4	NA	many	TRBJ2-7	CASSLVSSHYEQYF	TGTGCCAGCAGTTTAGTTAGCAGTCACTACGAGCAGTACTTC
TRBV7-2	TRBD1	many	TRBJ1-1	CASSRGTGWTEAFF	TGTGCCAGCAGCCGAGGGACAGGGTGGACTGAAGCTTTCTTT
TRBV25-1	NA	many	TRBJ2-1	CASSEGSGTDF	TGTGCCAGCAGTGAGGGGTCAGGTACAGATTTC
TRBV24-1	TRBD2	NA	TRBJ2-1	CATSDSKRWEGREQFF	TGTGCCACCAGTGATTCTAAAAGGTGGGAGGGCCGTGAGCAGTTCTTC
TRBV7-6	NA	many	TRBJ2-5	CASSLSWETQYF	TGTGCCAGCAGCCTATCGTGGGAGACCCAGTACTTC
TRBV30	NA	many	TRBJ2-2	CAWSAGTTTGELFF	TGTGCCTGGAGCGCCGGGACAACCACCGGGGAGCTGTTTTTT
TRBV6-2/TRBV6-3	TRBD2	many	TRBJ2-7	CAIQRERIDKQYF	TGTGCCATCCAGCGGGAGAGGATTGATAAGCAGTACTTC
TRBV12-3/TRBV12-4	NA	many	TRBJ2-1	CASSQGLSEGFF	TGTGCCAGCAGCCAGGGACTTTCTGAGGGATTCTTC
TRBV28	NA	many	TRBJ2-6	CASSPPRGALGANVLTF	TGTGCCAGCAGTCCTCCAAGGGGAGCGTTGGGGGCCAACGTCCTGACTTTC
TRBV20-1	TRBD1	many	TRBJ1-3	CSARGQAALIHF	TGCAGTGCTAGGGGACAGGCCGCCCTCATCCATTTT
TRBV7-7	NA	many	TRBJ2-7	CASSPIGTFEQYF	TGTGCCAGCAGCCCCATAGGGACTTTCGAGCAGTACTTC
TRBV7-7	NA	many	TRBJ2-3	CASSPSSSGTDTQYF	TGTGCCAGCAGCCCCTCAAGTAGCGGCACAGATACGCAGTATTTT
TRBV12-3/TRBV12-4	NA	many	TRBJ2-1	CASSLILGYEQFF	TGTGCCAGCAGCCTCATTCTCGGGTATGAGCAGTTCTTC
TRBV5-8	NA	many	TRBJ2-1	CASSPRGGTANNEQFF	TGTGCCAGCAGTCCGAGAGGCGGGACAGCAAACAATGAGCAGTTCTTC
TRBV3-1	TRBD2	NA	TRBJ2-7	CACSHGWGTSGKGDEQYF	TGTGCCTGCAGCCACGGTTGGGGGACTAGCGGGAAAGGTGACGAGCAGTACTTC
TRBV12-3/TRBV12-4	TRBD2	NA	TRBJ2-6	CASSFEAGDDSSGANVLTF	TGTGCCAGCAGTTTTGAGGCGGGGGATGATAGCTCTGGGGCCAACGTCCTGACTTTC
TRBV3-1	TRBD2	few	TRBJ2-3	CATSQDRGSGRADTQYF	TGTGCCACCAGCCAAGATCGGGGTAGCGGGAGAGCAGATACGCAGTATTTT
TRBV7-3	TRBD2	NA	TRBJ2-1	CASSFVAGDGNEQLF	TGTGCCAGCAGCTTTGTAGCGGGAGACGGCAATGAGCAGCTCTTC
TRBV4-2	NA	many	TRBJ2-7	CASSPGGAYEQYF	TGTGCCAGCAGCCCCGGGGGTGCCTACGAGCAGTACTTC
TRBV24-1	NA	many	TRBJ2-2	CATGDTNTGELFF	TGTGCCACCGGAGATACGAACACCGGGGAGCTGTTTTTT
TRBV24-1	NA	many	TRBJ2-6	CATSETRGAGANVLTF	TGTGCCACCAGTGAGACTAGGGGAGCTGGGGCCAACGTCCTGACTTTC
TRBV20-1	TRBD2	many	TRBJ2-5	CSATDEREARETQYF	TGCAGTGCTACGGACGAGCGGGAGGCTCGGGAGACCCAGTACTTC
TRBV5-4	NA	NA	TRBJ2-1	CASAPDSYNEQFF	TGTGCCAGCGCCCCGGACTCTTACAATGAGCAGTTCTTC
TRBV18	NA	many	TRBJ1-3	CASSPQGSGNTIYF	TGTGCCAGCTCACCACAGGGATCTGGAAACACCATATATTTT
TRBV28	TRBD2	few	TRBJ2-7	CASKPGLAGQSSYEQYF	TGTGCCAGCAAGCCGGGACTAGCGGGACAAAGCTCCTACGAGCAGTACTTC
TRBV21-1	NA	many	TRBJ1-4	CASSKQATNEKLFF	TGTGCCAGCAGCAAACAGGCAACTAATGAAAAACTGTTTTTT
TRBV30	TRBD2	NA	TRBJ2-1	CARGEIGDFRTF	TGTGCCCGGGGGGAGATTGGGGACTTTCGTACGTTC
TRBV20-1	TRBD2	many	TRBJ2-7	CSASPGLGGVGYEQYF	TGCAGTGCTAGCCCTGGCCTTGGGGGGGTAGGCTACGAGCAGTACTTC
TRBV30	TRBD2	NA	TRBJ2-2	CAWRGTSDPGELFF	TGTGCCTGGAGAGGGACTAGCGATCCCGGGGAGCTGTTTTTT
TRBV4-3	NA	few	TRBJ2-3	CASSRDSTSTDTQYF	TGCGCCAGCAGCCGGGACTCAACTAGCACAGATACGCAGTATTTT
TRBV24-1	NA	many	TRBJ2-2	CATPGVVTGELFF	TGTGCCACCCCGGGCGTGGTCACCGGGGAGCTGTTTTTT